This T cell receptor beta chain was captured in a study of T cell repertoires and HLA-DP antigens. As for the study in general: One stimulator alloantigen differed from self by one groove amino acid; the other by ten. A couple of male donors and one female donor spanned ages 18-to-29 through 60-to-69.

Average purity of the negatively selected CD4+ T cells was less than 98%. Details on this clone: Its antigen is currently unknown.

The ends lost 3 bases at V and 4 bases at J; junction bases unmatched: 8. The germline V gene has CDR1 SNHLY and CDR2 FYNNEI. CDR3 size: 15 residues. The primer mix covered 54 TRBV segments and 13 TRBJ segments. Sequenced by immunoSEQ multiplex PCR; TCRdb stores in-frame clones only, minus some. The data show approximately 90,000 clones, around 86% seen once. This TCR was recovered from a middle-aged man in good health and CMV-seronegative. Input material: CD4+ T cells from PBMCs. The rearrangement links TRBV2 to TRBJ2-5; 7 bases are a match to TRBD2. CDR3 amino acids: CASSDFAGEGETQYF. DNA for the CDR3: TGTGCCAGCAGTGACTTTGCGGGAGAAGGAGAGACCCAGTACTTC.